The present T cell receptor (beta chain) was sequenced within a study of radiotherapy plus CTLA-4 blockade in lung cancer. Study context: Objective responses occurred in about a sixth of patients; around 30% had disease control. Study-wide results and limits: Clones derived from tumor TCRs expanded in blood after radiotherapy plus ipilimumab. The authors reported that early blood T cell clone dynamics, with interferon-beta, best predicted response.

On this clone itself: Its antigen remains unknown. Other DNA variants within this sample encode the same CDR3.

Data came from immunoSEQ multiplex PCR; TCRdb stores just in-frame clones and leaves some out. The data hold roughly 77,000 clones, with approximately 73% observed a single time. Between the trimmed V and J ends, which lost 3 bases and 2 bases, there was a span of 5 bases. CDR3 length: 13 amino acids. Germline CDR1 SGHAT, CDR2 FQNNGV. Focal radiation plus CTLA-4 blockade with ipilimumab was given to patients with chemo-refractory metastatic non-small-cell lung cancer. J is TRBJ1-5 and V is TRBV11-2, with no clear D. This clonotype originated in a human donor with non-small cell lung cancer whose response to radiotherapy plus ipilimumab could not be evaluated. The sequencing used peripheral blood, collected from a patient treated with radiotherapy plus ipilimumab. The CDR3 DNA reads as TGTGCCAGCAGCTTGGCAGGCAATCAGCCCCAGCATTTT. Translating gives CASSLAGNQPQHF.